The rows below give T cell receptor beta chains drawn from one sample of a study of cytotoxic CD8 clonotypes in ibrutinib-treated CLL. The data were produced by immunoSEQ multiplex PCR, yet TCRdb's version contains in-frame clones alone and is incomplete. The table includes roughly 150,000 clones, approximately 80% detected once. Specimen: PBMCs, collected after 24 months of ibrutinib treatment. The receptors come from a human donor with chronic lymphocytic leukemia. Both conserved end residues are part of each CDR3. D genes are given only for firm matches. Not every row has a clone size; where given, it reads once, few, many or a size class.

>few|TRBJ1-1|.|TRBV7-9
CASRGGFLGSAFF
TGTGCCAGCCGCGGGGGGTTCCTTGGTAGTGCTTTCTTT
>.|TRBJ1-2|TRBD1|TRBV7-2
CASSRDRGPVNYGYTF
TGTGCCAGCAGCAGGGACAGGGGCCCCGTTAACTATGGCTACACCTTC
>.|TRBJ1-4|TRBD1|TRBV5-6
CASSPGQGEKLFF
TGTGCCAGCAGCCCCGGACAGGGAGAAAAACTGTTTTTT
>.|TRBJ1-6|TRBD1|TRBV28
CASTPGQGTSPLHF
TGTGCCAGCACCCCGGGACAGGGAACATCACCCCTCCACTTT
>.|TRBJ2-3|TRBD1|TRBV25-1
CATADDRGPDTQYF
TGTGCCACCGCCGATGACAGGGGCCCAGATACGCAGTATTTT
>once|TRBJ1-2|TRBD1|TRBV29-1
CSVGDRVDGYTF
TGCAGCGTGGGGGACAGGGTTGATGGCTACACCTTC
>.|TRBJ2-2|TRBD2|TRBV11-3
CASSPSGLAVPGELFF
TGTGCCAGCAGCCCATCGGGGCTAGCGGTCCCCGGGGAGCTGTTTTTT
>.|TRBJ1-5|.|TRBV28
CASSLLGRAGYQPQHF
TGTGCCAGCAGTTTATTGGGCCGGGCGGGATATCAGCCCCAGCATTTT
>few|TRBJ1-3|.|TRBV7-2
CASSLGDGDTIYF
TGTGCCAGCAGCTTAGGGGACGGGGACACCATATATTTT
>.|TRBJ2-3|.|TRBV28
CASSPPGGPQDTQYF
TGTGCCAGCAGCCCTCCTGGTGGGCCCCAGGATACGCAGTATTTT
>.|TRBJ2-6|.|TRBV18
CASSPSTGANVLTF
TGTGCCAGCTCCCCCTCAACTGGGGCCAACGTCCTGACTTTC
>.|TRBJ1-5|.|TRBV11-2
CASSLRGRGAGPQHF
TGTGCCAGCAGCTTACGAGGCAGGGGCGCTGGGCCCCAGCATTTT
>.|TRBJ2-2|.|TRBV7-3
CASSHRMGADTGELFF
TGTGCCAGCAGCCACCGCATGGGGGCGGACACCGGGGAGCTGTTTTTT
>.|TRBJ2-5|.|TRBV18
CASSPKLQNGPQETQYF
TGTGCCAGCTCACCAAAGTTGCAGAATGGACCCCAAGAGACCCAGTACTTC
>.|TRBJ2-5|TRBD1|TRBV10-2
CATTGTEETQYF
TGCGCCACCACCGGGACAGAAGAGACCCAGTACTTC
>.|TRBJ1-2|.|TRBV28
CASNTAQEADGYTF
TGTGCCAGCAACACGGCCCAGGAGGCGGATGGCTACACCTTC
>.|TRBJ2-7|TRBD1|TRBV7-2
CASSFTGGYSYEQYF
TGTGCCAGCAGCTTTACAGGGGGGTATTCCTACGAGCAGTACTTC
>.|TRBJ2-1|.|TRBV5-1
CASTIGRNEQFF
TGCGCCAGCACCATAGGCCGGAATGAGCAGTTCTTC
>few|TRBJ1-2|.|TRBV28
CASSFSGSYGYTF
TGTGCCAGCAGTTTCTCTGGGAGCTATGGCTACACCTTC
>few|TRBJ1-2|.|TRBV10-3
CAISESAAPYGYTF
TGTGCCATCAGTGAGTCCGCGGCCCCCTATGGCTACACCTTC
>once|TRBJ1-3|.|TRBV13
CASSWGRHSGNTIYF
TGTGCCAGCAGCTGGGGACGCCACTCTGGAAACACCATATATTTT
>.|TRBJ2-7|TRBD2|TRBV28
CASSLPGGATYEQYF
TGTGCCAGCAGTTTACCCGGGGGGGCCACCTACGAGCAGTACTTC
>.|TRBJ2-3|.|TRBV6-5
CASSSLLHGGTDTQYF
TGTGCCAGCAGTTCCCTCCTCCATGGGGGCACAGATACGCAGTATTTT
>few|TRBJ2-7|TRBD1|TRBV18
CASSPPGQGPHEQYF
TGTGCCAGCTCACCACCGGGACAGGGGCCCCACGAGCAGTACTTC
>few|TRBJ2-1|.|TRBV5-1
CASSFGQTYNEQFF
TGCGCCAGCAGCTTCGGACAGACTTACAATGAGCAGTTCTTC
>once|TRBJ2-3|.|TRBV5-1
CASSWTKSPPDTQYF
TGCGCCAGCAGCTGGACCAAAAGTCCCCCAGATACGCAGTATTTT
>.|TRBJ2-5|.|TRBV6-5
CASSYAGRETQYF
TGTGCCAGCAGTTATGCGGGTCGGGAGACCCAGTACTTC
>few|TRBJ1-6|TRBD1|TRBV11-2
CASSLVPGTGSPLHF
TGTGCCAGCAGCTTAGTTCCCGGGACAGGTTCACCCCTCCACTTT
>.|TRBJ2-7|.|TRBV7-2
CASSLAASTSSYEQYF
TGTGCCAGCAGCTTAGCTGCCTCTACGAGCTCCTACGAGCAGTACTTC
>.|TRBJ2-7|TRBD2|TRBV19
CASSETSGSYEQYF
TGTGCCAGTAGTGAAACTAGCGGCTCCTACGAGCAGTACTTC
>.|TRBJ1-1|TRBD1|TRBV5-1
CASSPGTANTEAFF
TGCGCCAGCAGCCCCGGGACAGCGAACACTGAAGCTTTCTTT
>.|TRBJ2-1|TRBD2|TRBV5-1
CASSLVPRGDNEQFF
TGCGCCAGCAGCTTGGTTCCCCGGGGGGACAATGAGCAGTTCTTC
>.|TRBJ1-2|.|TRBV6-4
CASRDSPNYGYTF
TGTGCCAGCAGGGACAGCCCAAACTATGGCTACACCTTC
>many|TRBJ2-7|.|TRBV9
CASSLGVDSYEQYF
TGTGCCAGCAGCCTAGGGGTGGACTCCTACGAGCAGTACTTC
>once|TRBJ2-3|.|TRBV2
CASTVEGLGTDTQYF
TGTGCCAGCACCGTGGAGGGCTTGGGGACAGATACGCAGTATTTT
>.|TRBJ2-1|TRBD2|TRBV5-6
CASSPGGLAGGPPFF
TGTGCCAGCAGCCCGGGCGGACTAGCGGGGGGCCCCCCGTTCTTC
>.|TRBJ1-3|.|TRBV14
CASSQERGKSGNTIYF
TGTGCCAGCAGCCAGGAGAGGGGCAAATCTGGAAACACCATATATTTT
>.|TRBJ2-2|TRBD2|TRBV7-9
CASSLGTKNTGELFF
TGTGCCAGCAGCTTGGGGACTAAGAACACCGGGGAGCTGTTTTTT
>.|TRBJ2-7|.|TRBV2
CASSEAWATEQYF
TGTGCCAGCAGTGAAGCGTGGGCGACCGAGCAGTACTTC
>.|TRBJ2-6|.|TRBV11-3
CASSLVAGVLTF
TGTGCCAGCAGCTTAGTGGCTGGCGTCCTGACTTTC
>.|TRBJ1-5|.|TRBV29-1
CSVKTANQPQHF
TGCAGCGTTAAGACAGCCAATCAGCCCCAGCATTTT
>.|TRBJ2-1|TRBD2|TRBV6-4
CASSEVAGVVGEQFF
TGTGCCAGCAGTGAGGTGGCGGGAGTCGTGGGTGAGCAGTTCTTC
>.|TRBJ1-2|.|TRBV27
CASSLWGLGDYGYTF
TGTGCCAGCAGTTTGTGGGGGTTGGGAGACTATGGCTACACCTTC
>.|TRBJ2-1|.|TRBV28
CASSGPYNEQFF
TGTGCCAGCAGCGGGCCCTACAATGAGCAGTTCTTC
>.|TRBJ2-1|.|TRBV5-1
CASSTWGALPSSYNEQFF
TGCGCCAGCAGCACATGGGGGGCGCTACCTAGCTCCTACAATGAGCAGTTCTTC
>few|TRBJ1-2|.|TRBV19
CASTDLDYGYTF
TGTGCCAGTACTGACCTAGACTATGGCTACACCTTC
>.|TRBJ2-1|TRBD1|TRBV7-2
CASSLGGQGVEQFF
TGTGCCAGCAGCTTAGGTGGACAGGGGGTGGAGCAGTTCTTC
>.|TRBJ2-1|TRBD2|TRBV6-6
CASRGSGSGEQFF
TGTGCCAGCCGGGGTAGCGGGTCGGGTGAGCAGTTCTTC
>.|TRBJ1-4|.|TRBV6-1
CASSEGGWGEKLFF
TGTGCCAGCAGTGAAGGGGGATGGGGTGAAAAACTGTTTTTT
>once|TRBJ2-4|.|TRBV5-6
CASRPGAADIQYF
TGTGCCAGCCGGCCCGGGGCGGCGGACATTCAGTACTTC
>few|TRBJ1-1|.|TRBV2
CASSEGTGNTEAFF
TGTGCCAGCAGTGAAGGGACGGGGAACACTGAAGCTTTCTTT
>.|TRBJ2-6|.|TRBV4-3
CASSQGGRVTGANVLTF
TGCGCCAGCAGCCAAGGGGGCAGGGTAACCGGGGCCAACGTCCTGACTTTC
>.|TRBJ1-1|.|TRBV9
CASSPRGLNTEAFF
TGTGCCAGCAGCCCTAGAGGGCTGAACACTGAAGCTTTCTTT